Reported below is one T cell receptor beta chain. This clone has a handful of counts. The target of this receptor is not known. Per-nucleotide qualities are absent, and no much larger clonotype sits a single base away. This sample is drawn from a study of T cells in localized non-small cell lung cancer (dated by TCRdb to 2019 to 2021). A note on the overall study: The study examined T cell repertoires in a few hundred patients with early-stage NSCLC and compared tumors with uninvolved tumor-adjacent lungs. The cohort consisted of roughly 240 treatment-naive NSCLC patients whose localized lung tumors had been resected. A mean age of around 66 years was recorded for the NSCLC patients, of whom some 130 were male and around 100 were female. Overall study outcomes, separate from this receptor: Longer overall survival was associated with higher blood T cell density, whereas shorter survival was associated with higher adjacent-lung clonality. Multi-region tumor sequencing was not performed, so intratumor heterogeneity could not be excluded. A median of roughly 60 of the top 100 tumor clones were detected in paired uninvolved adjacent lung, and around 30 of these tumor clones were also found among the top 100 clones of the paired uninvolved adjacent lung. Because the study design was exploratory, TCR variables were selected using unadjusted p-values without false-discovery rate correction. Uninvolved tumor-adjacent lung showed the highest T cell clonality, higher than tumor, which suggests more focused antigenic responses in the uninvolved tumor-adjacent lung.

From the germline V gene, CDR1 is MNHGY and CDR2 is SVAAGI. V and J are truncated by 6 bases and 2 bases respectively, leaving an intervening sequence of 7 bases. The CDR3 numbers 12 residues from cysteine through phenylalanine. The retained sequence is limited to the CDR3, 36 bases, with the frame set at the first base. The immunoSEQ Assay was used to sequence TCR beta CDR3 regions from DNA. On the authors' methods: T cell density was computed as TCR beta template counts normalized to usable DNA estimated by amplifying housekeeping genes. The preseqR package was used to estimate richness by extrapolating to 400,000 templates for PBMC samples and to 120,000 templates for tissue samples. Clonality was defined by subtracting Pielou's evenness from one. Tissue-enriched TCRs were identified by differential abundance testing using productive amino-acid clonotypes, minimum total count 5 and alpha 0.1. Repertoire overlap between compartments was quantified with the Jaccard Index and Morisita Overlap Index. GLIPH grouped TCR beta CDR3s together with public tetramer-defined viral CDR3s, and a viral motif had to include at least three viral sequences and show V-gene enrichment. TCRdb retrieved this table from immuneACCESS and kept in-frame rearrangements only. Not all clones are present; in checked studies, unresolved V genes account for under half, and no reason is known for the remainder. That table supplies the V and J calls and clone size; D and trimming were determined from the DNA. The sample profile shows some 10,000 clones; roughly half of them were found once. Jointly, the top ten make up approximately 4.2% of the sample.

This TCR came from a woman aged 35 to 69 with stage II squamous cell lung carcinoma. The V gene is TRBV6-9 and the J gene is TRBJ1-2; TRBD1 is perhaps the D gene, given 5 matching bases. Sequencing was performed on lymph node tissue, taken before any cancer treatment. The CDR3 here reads CASSQGNYGYTF. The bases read TGTGCCAGCAGCCAGGGAAACTATGGCTACACCTTC.